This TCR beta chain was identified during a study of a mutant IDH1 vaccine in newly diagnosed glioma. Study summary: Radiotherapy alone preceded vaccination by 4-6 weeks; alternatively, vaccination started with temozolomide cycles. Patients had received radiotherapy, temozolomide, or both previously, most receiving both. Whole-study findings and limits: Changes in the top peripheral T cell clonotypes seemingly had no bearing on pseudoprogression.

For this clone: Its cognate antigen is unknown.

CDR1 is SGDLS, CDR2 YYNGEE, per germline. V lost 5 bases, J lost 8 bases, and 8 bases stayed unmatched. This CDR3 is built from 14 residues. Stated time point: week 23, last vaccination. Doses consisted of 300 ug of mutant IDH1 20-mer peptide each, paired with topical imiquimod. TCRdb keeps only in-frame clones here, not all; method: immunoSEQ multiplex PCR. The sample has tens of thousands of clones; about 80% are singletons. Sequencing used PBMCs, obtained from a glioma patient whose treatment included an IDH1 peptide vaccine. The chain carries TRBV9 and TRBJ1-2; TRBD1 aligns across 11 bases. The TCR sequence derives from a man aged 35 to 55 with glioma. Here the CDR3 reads CASRGGQGARGYTF. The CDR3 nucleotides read TGTGCCAGCAGGGGAGGACAGGGGGCACGAGGCTACACCTTC.